This T cell receptor beta chain was recovered during a study of blood T cell repertoires in COVID-19 (dated by TCRdb to about 2020). In the study overall: Collaborator samples came from the United States, Italy and Spain and covered acute and convalescent phases of COVID-19. The material from the prospective study consisted of cDNA or gDNA derived from T cells, B-cell-depleted T cells, or PBMCs. Deeply sampled blood TCRbeta repertoires from subjects exposed to, actively infected with, or recovered from COVID-19 were included in the dataset. A freely available public database, intended as a resource for researchers studying the immune response to SARS-CoV-2, is where the repertoires were released. Samples were obtained from the ongoing ImmuneRACE study (first 160 participants) and from about 1,300 subjects provided by 6 global collaborators. A de-identified subject ID, COVID-19 status, age in years and sex were almost always included in the sample metadata. Where available, HLA class I and class II types were taken from metadata supplied by the sample provider and were not determined by assay-based typing. Results and caveats for the whole study, not just this receptor: The amount of clinical and demographic metadata varied by source and participant and was provided uncurated.

Whole blood was collected in K2EDTA tubes by collaborating institutions according to the institutions' own protocols. For TCRbeta analysis, collaborator samples were shipped as frozen whole blood, as isolated PBMCs, or as DNA extracted from either sample type. On this clone: Its antigen is unknown. There are no base qualities to consult, and no much larger clone falls within one base.

TCRbeta CDR3 regions were amplified from genomic DNA by means of the immunoSEQ Assay, a bias-controlled multiplex PCR. As for the authors' bioinformatics: The number of nucleated cells in each sample was estimated from the amplification of reference gene primers within the assay. To quantify the absolute abundance of each unique TCRbeta CDR3 rearrangement, sequence reads were collapsed and filtered. For each sample, productive Simpson clonality was calculated as the square root of Simpson's diversity index across productive rearrangements. Not all clones reach the TCRdb copy of this immuneACCESS table, which keeps in-frame sequences only. Checked studies attribute under half of the gap to unresolved V genes and leave the rest unexplained. V, J and clone size were drawn from that table, and D and trimming were deduced from the DNA. This sample holds approximately 210,000 clones; about four fifths were observed only once. Under 3% of the sample is taken by the ten largest.

The CDR1 and CDR2 encoded by the germline V gene are SGDLS and YYNGEE. Measured from the cysteine to the phenylalanine, the CDR3 is 15 residues long. Of all the DNA, just the CDR3 is kept, 45 bases in frame from base 1. Ends trimmed: V by 3 bases, J by 9 bases; bases unmatched to a gene: 12. The sequence joins TRBV9 to TRBJ2-1, with 7 bases matching TRBD2. Sequenced sample: peripheral blood. The clonotype originates from a woman in her thirties or forties with active or convalescent COVID-19. Here is the DNA: TGTGCCAGCAGCGCCTTGGAGGGGAGGGCCGTTGAGCAGTTCTTC. Translated, it gives CASSALEGRAVEQFF.